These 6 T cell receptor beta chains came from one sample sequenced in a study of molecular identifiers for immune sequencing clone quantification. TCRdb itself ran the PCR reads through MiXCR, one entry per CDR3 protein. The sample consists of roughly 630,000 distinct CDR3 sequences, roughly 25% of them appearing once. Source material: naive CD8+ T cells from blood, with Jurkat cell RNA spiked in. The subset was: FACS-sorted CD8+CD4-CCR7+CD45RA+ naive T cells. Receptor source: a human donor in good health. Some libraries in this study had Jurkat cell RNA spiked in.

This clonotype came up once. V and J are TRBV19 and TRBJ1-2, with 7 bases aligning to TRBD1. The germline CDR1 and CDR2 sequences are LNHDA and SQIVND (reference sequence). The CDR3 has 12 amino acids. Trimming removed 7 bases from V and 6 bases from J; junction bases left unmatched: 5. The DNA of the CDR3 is TGTGCCAGTAACAGGGGTAGCCATGGCTACACCTTC. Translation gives CASNRGSHGYTF.

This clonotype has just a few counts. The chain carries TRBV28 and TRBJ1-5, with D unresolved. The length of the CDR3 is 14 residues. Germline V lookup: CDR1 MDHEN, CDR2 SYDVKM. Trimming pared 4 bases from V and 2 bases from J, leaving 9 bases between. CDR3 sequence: CASSSSMGNQPQHF. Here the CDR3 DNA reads TGTGCCAGCAGTTCGTCGATGGGCAATCAGCCCCAGCATTTT. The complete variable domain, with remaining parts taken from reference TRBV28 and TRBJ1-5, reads DVKVTQSSRYLVKRTGEKVFLECVQDMDHENMFWYRQDPGLGLRLIYFSYDVKMKEKGDIPEGYSVSREKKERFSLILESASTNQTSMYLCASSSSMGNQPQHFGDGTRLSIL.

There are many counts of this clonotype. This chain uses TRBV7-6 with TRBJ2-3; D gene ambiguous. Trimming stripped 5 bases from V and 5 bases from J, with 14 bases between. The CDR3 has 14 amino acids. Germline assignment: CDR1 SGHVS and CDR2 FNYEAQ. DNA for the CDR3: TGTGCCAGCAGCCCGGACCCGTTTAAAGATACGCAGTATTTT. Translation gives CASSPDPFKDTQYF.

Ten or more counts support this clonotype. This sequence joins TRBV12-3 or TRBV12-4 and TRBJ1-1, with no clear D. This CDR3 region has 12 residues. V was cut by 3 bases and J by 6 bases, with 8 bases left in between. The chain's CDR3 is CASSFAFAEAFF. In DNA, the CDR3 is TGTGCCAGCAGTTTCGCTTTTGCTGAAGCTTTCTTT.

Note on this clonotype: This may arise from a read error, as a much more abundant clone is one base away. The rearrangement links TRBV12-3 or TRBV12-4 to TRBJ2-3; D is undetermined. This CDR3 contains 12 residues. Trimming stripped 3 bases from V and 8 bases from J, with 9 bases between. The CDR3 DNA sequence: TGTGCCAGCAGTTTCATTCAAGTTACGCAGTATTTT. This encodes CASSFIQVTQYF.

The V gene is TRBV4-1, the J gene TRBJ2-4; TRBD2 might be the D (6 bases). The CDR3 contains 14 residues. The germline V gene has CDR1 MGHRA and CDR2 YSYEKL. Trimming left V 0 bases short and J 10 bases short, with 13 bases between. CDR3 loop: CASSQDVGLSIQYF. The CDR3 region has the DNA TGCGCCAGCAGCCAAGATGTGGGACTCTCTATTCAGTACTTC.